The 28 T cell receptor beta chains listed next were all sequenced from one sample in a study of vaccination and CD4 T cells after COVID-19. The Oncomine TCR Beta short-read assay sequenced DNA from cultured CD4+ T cells. TCRdb reanalysed the PCR reads using MiXCR and keeps one entry per CDR3 protein. The sample comprises some 20,000 distinct CDR3 sequences, roughly 70% of which are singletons, and around 7.3% rests with the top ten. The treatment denotes: approximately 9-day PBMC culture with coronavirus spike peptide pools or control peptides (ViraFEST assay). These receptors' targets are unknown. The material sequenced was CD4+ T cells from blood, cultured in vitro. These receptors all stem from a human donor who had recovered from COVID-19.

This rearrangement joins TRBV29-1 to TRBJ1-1; D gene ambiguous. Germline lookup yields CDR1 SQVTM and CDR2 ANQGSEA. This CDR3 comprises 12 residues. With 5 bases removed from V and 5 bases from J, the gap between germline ends came to 12 bases. This CDR3 reads CSVPTGGTEAFF. The CDR3 region has the DNA TGCAGCGTTCCTACCGGAGGGACTGAAGCTTTCTTT.

Only a few counts were recorded for this clonotype. V gene TRBV20-1 combines with J gene TRBJ1-1; D is perhaps TRBD1 (6 bases). The CDR3 spans 13 residues. Trimming left V 5 bases short and J 3 bases short, with 13 bases between. From germline, CDR1 is DFQATT and CDR2 SNEGSKA (reference sequence). CDR3: CSAGRGFDTEAFF. The CDR3 DNA is TGCAGTGCTGGAAGGGGGTTCGACACTGAAGCTTTCTTT.

About this clonotype: The junction departs from the called germline gene at one end, perhaps through a read error. The genes are TRBV20-1 and TRBJ2-2; TRBD2 is a possible D gene (6 bases). The CDR3 extends over 12 amino acids. Per germline, CDR1 DFQATT and CDR2 SNEGSKA (reference sequence). This chain's CDR3 is CSARAGVGELFF. The CDR3 coding sequence is TGCAGTGCAAGAGCGGGCGTCGGGGAGCTGTTTTTT.

This clonotype was detected only a few times. CDR3 amino acids: CASSRWTGVNQPQHF. The CDR3 coding sequence is TGTGCCAGCAGTAGATGGACAGGGGTCAATCAGCCCCAGCATTTT. The chain joins TRBV27 to TRBJ1-5, with 9 positions matching TRBD1. This CDR3 is 15 amino acids long. V shed 5 bases and J 3 bases; nucleotides not matched to a gene: 5. CDR1 is MNHEY and CDR2 is SMNVEV in the germline V gene (reference sequence).

This chain uses TRBV7-9 with TRBJ1-1; TRBD1 might be the D (6 bases). Germline loops: CDR1 SEHNR, CDR2 FQNEAQ (reference sequence). The CDR3 loop spans 15 amino acids. The V and J ends lost 5 bases and 1 base respectively, with 14 bases between them. The CDR3 nucleotides are TGTGCCAGCAGCCCCACCCCGGGACAGAACACTGAAGCTTTCTTT. Protein sequence: CASSPTPGQNTEAFF.

The chain recombines TRBV6-2 or TRBV6-3 with TRBJ2-4, with D unresolved. Germline CDR1 MNHEY, CDR2 SVGEGT. Trimming stripped 2 bases from V and 7 bases from J, with 21 bases between. The CDR3 is 17 residues long. The CDR3 DNA reads TGTGCCAGCAGTTACCTCCCATTAGAGAACAAGCTGAACATTCAGTACTTC. It codes for CASSYLPLENKLNIQYF.

The V and J genes are TRBV19 and TRBJ1-5; possible D gene TRBD1, 5 bases. Trimming shortened V by 3 bases and J by 1 base, and 22 bases separated the two germline ends. This CDR3 region has 19 residues. The germline V gene encodes CDR1 LNHDA and CDR2 SQIVND (reference sequence). This chain's CDR3 is CASSIRDPNPARSNQPQHF. The CDR3 DNA reads TGTGCCAGTAGTATTCGGGACCCAAACCCAGCTCGGAGCAATCAGCCCCAGCATTTT.

The chain links TRBV6-1 to TRBJ1-6, with no clear D. Germline CDR1 is MNHNS and CDR2 is SASEGT. The CDR3 sequence is 12 residues long. With 5 bases removed from V and 11 bases from J, the gap between germline ends came to 10 bases. For the CDR3, the DNA is TGTGCCAGCAGTACCCTCCTAGCACCCCTCCACTTT. Amino acid sequence: CASSTLLAPLHF.

J is TRBJ2-5 and V is TRBV7-2; 9 bases line up with TRBD1. The length of the CDR3 is 15 residues. Germline V gene lookup returns CDR1 SGHTA and CDR2 FQGNSA. The ends lost 5 bases at V and 7 bases at J; junction bases unmatched: 11. The CDR3 sequence is CASSLLRTGERTQYF. For the CDR3, the DNA is TGTGCCAGCAGCCTATTGAGGACAGGGGAACGGACCCAGTACTTC.

The chain has TRBV2 and TRBJ1-5; TRBD1 agrees at 8 bases. V dropped 6 bases and J dropped 5; count of bases not matched to a gene: 9. The germline gives CDR1 SNHLY, CDR2 FYNNEI. The CDR3 sequence is 15 residues long. CDR3 in amino acids: CASRADRDGYQPQHF. CDR3 in DNA: TGTGCCAGCAGAGCGGACAGGGATGGGTATCAGCCCCAGCATTTT.

CDR3 residues: CATRRGRYEQYF. The CDR3, as DNA: TGTGCCACCCGTCGGGGGAGGTACGAGCAGTACTTC. The rearrangement joins TRBV6-1 to TRBJ2-7, with D possibly being TRBD2 (6 bases). V was clipped by 10 bases and J by 4 bases, with 14 bases between them. The CDR3 spans 12 residues. Germline V lookup: CDR1 MNHNS, CDR2 SASEGT.

This clonotype was picked up a small number of times. CDR3 amino acids: CSAVGGDRSPLHF. The CDR3 region has the DNA TGCAGTGCCGTAGGAGGGGACCGTTCACCCCTCCACTTT. The V call is TRBV20-1, the J call TRBJ1-6; possibly TRBD1 for D (5 bases). V was clipped by 6 bases and J by 9 bases, with 15 bases between them. The V gene's germline CDR1 is DFQATT and CDR2 SNEGSKA (reference sequence). The CDR3 is 13 amino acids.

This rearrangement joins TRBV18 to TRBJ1-2; D call uncertain. CDR1 and CDR2 from the germline V gene are KGHSH and LQKENI. The CDR3 spans 15 residues. The V end was cut by 4 bases, the J end by 6 bases, with 18 bases between. CDR3 protein: CASSRLGQTQDGYTF. The DNA of the CDR3 is TGTGCCAGCTCACGCCTAGGGCAGACCCAAGATGGCTACACCTTC. Full variable domain (rest looked up from reference TRBV18 and TRBJ1-2): NAGVMQNPRHLVRRRGQEARLRCSPMKGHSHVYWYRQLPEEGLKFMVYLQKENIIDESGMPKERFSAEFPKEGPSILRIQQVVRGDSAAYFCASSRLGQTQDGYTFGSGTRLTVV.

In its sample, this clonotype was seen a few times. The chain links TRBV29-1 to TRBJ2-3; perhaps D is TRBD1 or TRBD2 (5 bases each). With 5 bases removed from V and 2 bases from J, the gap between germline ends came to 14 bases. The CDR3 loop spans 14 amino acids. Germline CDR1 reads SQVTM; CDR2 reads ANQGSEA. The CDR3 coding sequence is TGCAGCGTTTCGTGGGGGTTCCTCACAGATACGCAGTATTTT. Residues: CSVSWGFLTDTQYF.

CDR3 DNA sequence: TGTGCCAGCAGTAGGGGCGGGAGCTCCTACAATGAGCAGTTCTTC. As protein: CASSRGGSSYNEQFF. V gene TRBV27 combines with J gene TRBJ2-1; 7 nucleotides agree with TRBD2. This CDR3 has 15 amino acids. Germline CDR1 and CDR2: MNHEY and SMNVEV (reference sequence). Trimming removed 5 bases from V and 0 bases from J; junction bases left unmatched: 4.

The chain uses TRBV12-3 or TRBV12-4 and TRBJ1-5, with 7 bases matching TRBD1. The junction had 3 bases not matched to a gene; V was cut back by 2 bases and J by 2 bases. This CDR3 has 15 amino acids. The CDR3 region has the DNA TGTGCCAGCAGTTTAAGGCAGGGGGGCAATCAGCCCCAGCATTTT. Residues: CASSLRQGGNQPQHF.

This clonotype was recorded a few times. The chain has TRBV24-1 and TRBJ1-2; D is possibly TRBD1 (5 bases). Germline V gene lookup returns CDR1 KGHDR and CDR2 SFDVKD. The CDR3 runs to 14 residues. Trimming took off 3 bases at V and 5 bases at J, with 12 bases between the two ends. This chain's CDR3 is CATSDPLEGYGYTF. The CDR3 DNA reads TGTGCCACCAGTGATCCCTTGGAGGGGTATGGCTACACCTTC.

This clonotype has only one observation. The rearrangement links TRBV6-2 or TRBV6-3 to TRBJ1-2; unclear D gene. The CDR3 spans 12 residues. Germline values: CDR1 MNHEY, CDR2 SVGEGT. V dropped 6 bases and J dropped 8 bases, with 13 bases sitting between them. CDR3 sequence (DNA): TGTGCCAGCAGCTCTGACCGGAGGGGCTACACCTTC. Its protein is CASSSDRRGYTF.

The chain couples TRBV16 to TRBJ1-4; D remains unclear. V lost 4 bases and J 3 bases, leaving 12 bases between the germline ends. Germline V lookup: CDR1 KGHSY, CDR2 FQNENV. The CDR3 sequence is 15 residues long. CDR3 in amino acids: CASSPQAGPNEKLFF. The CDR3, as DNA: TGTGCCAGCAGCCCGCAGGCCGGGCCTAATGAAAAACTGTTTTTT.

J is TRBJ2-6 and V is TRBV18, with a possible D match to TRBD1 (5 bases). V was cut by 3 bases and J by 4 bases, with 13 bases left in between. CDR3 length: 16 residues. Per the germline V gene, CDR1 is KGHSH and CDR2 is LQKENI. Written as DNA, the CDR3 is TGTGCCAGCTCACCGGCAGGGCCCGGGGGGGCCAACGTCCTGACTTTC. Its protein product is CASSPAGPGGANVLTF.

Only a few counts were recorded for this clonotype. The rearrangement uses TRBV7-9 and TRBJ1-1; unclear D gene. Germline CDR1 and CDR2: SEHNR and FQNEAQ (reference sequence). The CDR3 length is 12 residues. V shed 5 bases and J shed 1 base, with 5 bases lying between them. The CDR3 spells CASSRQNTEAFF. The CDR3 coding sequence is TGTGCCAGCAGCCGTCAGAACACTGAAGCTTTCTTT.

This CDR3 reads CASSLHNEQFF. The CDR3 DNA is TGTGCCAGCAGCCTGCACAATGAGCAGTTCTTC. This chain joins TRBV7-9 and TRBJ2-1; no reliable D call. The germline V and J ends were trimmed by 5 bases and 5 bases, with 4 bases remaining between them. Per germline, CDR1 SEHNR and CDR2 FQNEAQ (reference sequence). The CDR3 covers 11 residues.

This clonotype has just a few counts. This sequence joins TRBV11-3 and TRBJ1-5; D unresolved. V was pared by 5 bases and J by 0 bases, with 5 bases between. This CDR3 is 13 amino acids long. Germline-derived CDR1 and CDR2 are SGHNT and YENEEA. CDR3 sequence (DNA): TGTGCCAGCAGCAACCTTAGCAATCAGCCCCAGCATTTT. Translated: CASSNLSNQPQHF.

This chain uses TRBV6-4 with TRBJ2-3; 8 bases agree with TRBD2. This CDR3 comprises 17 residues. V lost 2 bases and J lost 3; bases outside the gene matches: 10. CDR1 and CDR2 (germline): MRHNA, SNTAGT. CDR3 in DNA: TGTGCCAGCAGTGACAAAGGTAGTAGCGGGAATACAGATACGCAGTATTTT. Its protein product is CASSDKGSSGNTDTQYF.

CDR3 in amino acids: CASSRSFLLETQYF. In DNA, the CDR3 is TGTGCCAGCAGCCGGTCGTTCCTTCTAGAGACCCAGTACTTC. The chain couples TRBV14 to TRBJ2-5; no clear D gene. Germline lookup yields CDR1 SGHDN and CDR2 FVKESK. There are 14 residues in the CDR3. V shed 4 bases and J shed 4 bases, with 13 bases lying between them.

This clonotype turned up a few times. J is TRBJ1-2 and V is TRBV28, with unresolved D. The length of the CDR3 is 11 residues. V lost 6 bases to trimming and J lost 6 bases, with 8 bases between them. Germline CDR1 and CDR2: MDHEN and SYDVKM. CDR3 residues: CASSLANGYTF. The CDR3 region has the DNA TGTGCCAGCAGCCTCGCAAATGGCTACACCTTC.

This clonotype was seen a handful of times. V gene TRBV7-8 combines with J gene TRBJ2-3, with TRBD2 as a possible D gene (5 bases). With 5 bases removed from V and 1 base from J, the gap between germline ends came to 19 bases. Germline lookup yields CDR1 SGHVS and CDR2 FQNEAQ. The CDR3 spans 17 residues. CDR3 nucleotide sequence: TGTGCCAGCAGCCAGGCACTTTTAGCGTCCCGCACAGATACGCAGTATTTT. Protein product: CASSQALLASRTDTQYF.

The chain carries TRBV28 and TRBJ1-1; 8 nucleotides align to TRBD1. The V gene's germline CDR1 is MDHEN and CDR2 SYDVKM. Losses at the gene ends were 8 bases for V and 4 bases for J; bases not matched to a gene: 3. The CDR3 is 12 residues long. The CDR3 sequence is CASDRGGTEAFF. The DNA for the CDR3 is TGTGCCAGCGACAGGGGAGGCACTGAAGCTTTCTTT.